This is a list of T cell receptor beta chains from one sample in a study of T cells in Graves' hyperthyroidism and ophthalmopathy. TCRdb ran MiXCR on the multiplex PCR reads and lists one entry per CDR3 protein. The data contain more than 500,000 distinct CDR3 sequences, around 15% of them singletons. Sample: blood. These receptors all stem from a woman aged 30 to 39 with Graves' hyperthyroidism. CDR3s include the opening cysteine and the closing phenylalanine or tryptophan. The D gene is left open where the match is weak. Size values are once, few and many counts, or a class for expanded clones, and some rows have none.

- TRBJ2-3 many TRBV20-1 14 TGCAGTGCTGAGGGAGGCGGGCAGGGAGATACGCAGTATTTT CSAEGGGQGDTQYF
TRBD1 TRBJ1-1 - TRBV6-1 13 TGTGCCAGCAACCCAGGGGGGCAGGGGGCAGCTTTCTTT CASNPGGQGAAFF
- TRBJ2-1 many TRBV13 13 TGTGCCAGCAGCGTTACTAGATACAATGAGCAGTTCTTC CASSVTRYNEQFF
- TRBJ1-5 - TRBV7-2 13 TGTGCCAGCAGCTTCCGTAGGGGTCAGCCCCAGCATTTT CASSFRRGQPQHF
- TRBJ2-7 - TRBV24-1 17 TGTGCCACCAGTGATTCCGCCGGAAACAGGGACCCCTACGAGCAGTACTTC CATSDSAGNRDPYEQYF
TRBD2 TRBJ2-5 - TRBV5-1 16 TGCGCCAGCAGCCTCGGGACTAGCGGGACTATGGCCACCCAGTACTTC CASSLGTSGTMATQYF
TRBD1 TRBJ2-5 few TRBV6-1 13 TGTGCCAGCAGTGAAACCCCACAGGGGTCAAGGTACTTC CASSETPQGSRYF
TRBD2 TRBJ2-3 many TRBV28 15 TGTGCCAGCAGTTTGGGCGGGAGAAATGCAGATACGCAGTATTTT CASSLGGRNADTQYF
- TRBJ1-1 many TRBV30 13 TGTGCTTCTTCTCGGCAGGGAGGGACTGAAGCTTTCTTT CASSRQGGTEAFF
TRBD2 TRBJ2-1 once TRBV6-1 14 TGTGCCAGCAGTGATGAAGAGCGGGAGGATGAGCAGTTCTTC CASSDEEREDEQFF
TRBD2 TRBJ2-1 many TRBV7-9 16 TGTGCCAGCAGCTCCCCCCCGTCCAGCGGGAGCGATGAGCAGTTCTTC CASSSPPSSGSDEQFF